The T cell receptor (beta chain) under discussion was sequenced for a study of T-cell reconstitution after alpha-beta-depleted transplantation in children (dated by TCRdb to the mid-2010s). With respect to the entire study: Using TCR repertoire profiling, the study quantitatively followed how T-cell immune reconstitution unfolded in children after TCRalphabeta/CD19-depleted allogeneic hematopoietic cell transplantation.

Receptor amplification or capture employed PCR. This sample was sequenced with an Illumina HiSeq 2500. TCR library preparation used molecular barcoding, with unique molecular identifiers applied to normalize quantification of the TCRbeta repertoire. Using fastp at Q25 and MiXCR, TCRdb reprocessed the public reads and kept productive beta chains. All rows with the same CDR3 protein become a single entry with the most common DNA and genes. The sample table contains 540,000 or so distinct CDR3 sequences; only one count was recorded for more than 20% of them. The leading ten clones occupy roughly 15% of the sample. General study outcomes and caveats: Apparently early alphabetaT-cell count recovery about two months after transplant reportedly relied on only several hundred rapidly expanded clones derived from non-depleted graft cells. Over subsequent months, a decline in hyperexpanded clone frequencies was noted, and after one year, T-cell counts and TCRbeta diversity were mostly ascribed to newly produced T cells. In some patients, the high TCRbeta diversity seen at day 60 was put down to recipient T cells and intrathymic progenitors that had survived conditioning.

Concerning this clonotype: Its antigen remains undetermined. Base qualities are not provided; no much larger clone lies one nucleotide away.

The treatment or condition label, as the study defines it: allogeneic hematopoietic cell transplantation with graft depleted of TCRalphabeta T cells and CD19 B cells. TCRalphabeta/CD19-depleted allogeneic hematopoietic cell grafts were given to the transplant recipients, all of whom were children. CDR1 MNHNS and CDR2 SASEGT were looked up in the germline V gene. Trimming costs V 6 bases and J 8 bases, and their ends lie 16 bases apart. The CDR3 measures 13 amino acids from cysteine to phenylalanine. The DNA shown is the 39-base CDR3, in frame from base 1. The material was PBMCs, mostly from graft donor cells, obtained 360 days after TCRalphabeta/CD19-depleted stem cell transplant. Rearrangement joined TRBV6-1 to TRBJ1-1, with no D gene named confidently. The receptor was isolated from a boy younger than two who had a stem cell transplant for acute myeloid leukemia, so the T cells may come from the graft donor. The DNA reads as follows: TGTGCCAGCAGCCCCACACCCTGGAGAGAAGCTTTCTTT. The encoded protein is CASSPTPWREAFF.